This T cell receptor beta chain was sequenced for a study of blood T cell repertoires in COVID-19. As processed by the authors: The authors estimated nucleated cell counts from reference gene primer amplification. The table came from immunoSEQ multiplex PCR; TCRdb's copy has only in-frame clones and leaves some out. For V, J and clone size, that table is used; D and trimming come from the DNA. The repertoire holds 200,000 to 250,000 clones, with around 80% as singletons. The germline gives CDR1 SGHDN, CDR2 FVKESK. The V gene lost 0 bases and the J gene lost 4 bases, with 6 bases spanning the gap. This CDR3 spans 13 amino acids.

Sequencing input: peripheral blood. The receptor was derived from a woman aged 70-85 years with acute or convalescent COVID-19. The genes are TRBV14 and TRBJ1-2, with D unresolved. DNA of the CDR3: TGTGCCAGCAGCCAAGAGTACAGCTATGGCTACACCTTC. Encoded protein: CASSQEYSYGYTF.